The 13 T cell receptor beta chains listed next were all sequenced from one sample in a study of CXCR3-negative and CXCR3-positive naive CD8 T cells (dated by TCRdb to about 2019). Which antigens these TCRs recognize remains unknown. Sequenced on a NextSeq 550. The Human TCR Profiling Kit (MiLaboratory) was used to prepare UMI-labeled 5' RACE TRB cDNA libraries. Once TCRdb had reprocessed the reads, it stored one entry per CDR3 protein sequence and supplied no DNA. The data table for this sample lists roughly 130,000 distinct CDR3 sequences. The ten biggest clones cover around 0.62% of the sample. The research as a whole found: Compared with CXCR3-negative naive cells, CXCR3-positive naive cells had TRB CDR3s with higher hydrophobicity (lower Kidera factor 4), lower energy, and higher strength and volume indices.

Specimen: naive CXCR3+ CD8+ T cells from blood. The label giving this sample's cell subset or site can be read as: CD45RO-CCR7+CD27+CD95- naive CD8+ T cells expressing CXCR3 (TNR3+). All receptors derive from a human donor in good health. Some clones in this sample may be carry-over from other donors' samples.

This sequence joins TRBV7-2 and TRBJ2-3; TCRdb's D call of TRBD2 is untestable without DNA. The CDR3 loop spans 17 amino acids. Germline CDR1 is SGHTA and CDR2 is FQGNSA. The CDR3 loop is CASSLEGLAGSTDTQYF.

The gene calls are TRBV29-1 and TRBJ1-1; as DNA is missing, the TRBD1 call by TCRdb cannot be tested. CDR1 is SQVTM and CDR2 is ANQGSEA in the germline V gene. The CDR3 is 15 residues long. The CDR3 loop reads CSVQTTGSWNTEAFF.

V is TRBV13 and J is TRBJ2-1; without DNA, the TCRdb call of TRBD2 cannot be checked. This CDR3 contains 15 residues. Germline V gene lookup returns CDR1 PRHDT and CDR2 FYEKMQ (reference sequence). The CDR3: CARSLGGAVYNEQFF.

CDR3 residues: CASSIQVNTGELFF. The J gene is TRBJ2-2, the V gene TRBV19. Germline lookup yields CDR1 LNHDA and CDR2 SQIVND (reference sequence). This CDR3 comprises 14 residues.

This chain joins TRBV18 and TRBJ2-1; checking the TCRdb D call of TRBD2 is not possible without DNA. CDR1 and CDR2 (germline): KGHSH, LQKENI. The CDR3 runs 14 residues. The CDR3 region is CASSSQRGDNEQFF.

CDR3 in amino acids: CASRAENLAGRETQYF. The gene calls are TRBV5-1 and TRBJ2-5; TCRdb proposes TRBD2, but this gene call is untestable without DNA. CDR3 length: 16 amino acids. CDR1 and CDR2 from the germline V gene are SGHRS and YFSETQ.

The J gene is TRBJ2-7, the V gene TRBV5-5; TCRdb selects TRBD1, and the lack of DNA leaves this call unchecked. This CDR3 is built from 14 residues. Germline values: CDR1 SGHKS, CDR2 YYEKEE (reference sequence). CDR3 protein: CASSSTWGSREQYF.

V and J are TRBV29-1 and TRBJ1-3. Per the germline V gene, CDR1 is SQVTM and CDR2 is ANQGSEA. The CDR3 is 13 residues long. The CDR3 is CSATLTNGNTIYF.

The rearrangement joins TRBV4-3 to TRBJ2-7; with no DNA, the TCRdb D assignment of TRBD1 cannot be verified. The germline CDR1 and CDR2 sequences are LGHNA and YSLEER. The CDR3 runs 14 residues. CDR3 protein: CASSLGFGTEEQYF.

The chain recombines TRBV7-9 with TRBJ2-5. The germline CDR1 and CDR2 sequences are SEHNR and FQNEAQ (reference sequence). The CDR3 consists of 19 residues. This CDR3 is CASSLDAPGEEWYQETQYF.

The chain carries TRBV5-1 and TRBJ1-1. Germline loops: CDR1 SGHRS, CDR2 YFSETQ. The CDR3 covers 12 residues. The CDR3 spells CTSSTMDSEAFF.

This rearrangement joins TRBV20-1 to TRBJ2-5; TCRdb picks TRBD1, but there is no DNA to check that call. The CDR3 runs 17 residues. Looked up from germline, CDR1 is DFQATT and CDR2 is SNEGSKA (reference sequence). The CDR3 protein is CSAPPSGTPDQGETQYF.

The gene calls are TRBV12-3 or TRBV12-4 and TRBJ1-5; there is no DNA to check the TCRdb D call of TRBD1. The CDR3 has 13 amino acids. This chain's CDR3 is CASRTGPSQPQHF.